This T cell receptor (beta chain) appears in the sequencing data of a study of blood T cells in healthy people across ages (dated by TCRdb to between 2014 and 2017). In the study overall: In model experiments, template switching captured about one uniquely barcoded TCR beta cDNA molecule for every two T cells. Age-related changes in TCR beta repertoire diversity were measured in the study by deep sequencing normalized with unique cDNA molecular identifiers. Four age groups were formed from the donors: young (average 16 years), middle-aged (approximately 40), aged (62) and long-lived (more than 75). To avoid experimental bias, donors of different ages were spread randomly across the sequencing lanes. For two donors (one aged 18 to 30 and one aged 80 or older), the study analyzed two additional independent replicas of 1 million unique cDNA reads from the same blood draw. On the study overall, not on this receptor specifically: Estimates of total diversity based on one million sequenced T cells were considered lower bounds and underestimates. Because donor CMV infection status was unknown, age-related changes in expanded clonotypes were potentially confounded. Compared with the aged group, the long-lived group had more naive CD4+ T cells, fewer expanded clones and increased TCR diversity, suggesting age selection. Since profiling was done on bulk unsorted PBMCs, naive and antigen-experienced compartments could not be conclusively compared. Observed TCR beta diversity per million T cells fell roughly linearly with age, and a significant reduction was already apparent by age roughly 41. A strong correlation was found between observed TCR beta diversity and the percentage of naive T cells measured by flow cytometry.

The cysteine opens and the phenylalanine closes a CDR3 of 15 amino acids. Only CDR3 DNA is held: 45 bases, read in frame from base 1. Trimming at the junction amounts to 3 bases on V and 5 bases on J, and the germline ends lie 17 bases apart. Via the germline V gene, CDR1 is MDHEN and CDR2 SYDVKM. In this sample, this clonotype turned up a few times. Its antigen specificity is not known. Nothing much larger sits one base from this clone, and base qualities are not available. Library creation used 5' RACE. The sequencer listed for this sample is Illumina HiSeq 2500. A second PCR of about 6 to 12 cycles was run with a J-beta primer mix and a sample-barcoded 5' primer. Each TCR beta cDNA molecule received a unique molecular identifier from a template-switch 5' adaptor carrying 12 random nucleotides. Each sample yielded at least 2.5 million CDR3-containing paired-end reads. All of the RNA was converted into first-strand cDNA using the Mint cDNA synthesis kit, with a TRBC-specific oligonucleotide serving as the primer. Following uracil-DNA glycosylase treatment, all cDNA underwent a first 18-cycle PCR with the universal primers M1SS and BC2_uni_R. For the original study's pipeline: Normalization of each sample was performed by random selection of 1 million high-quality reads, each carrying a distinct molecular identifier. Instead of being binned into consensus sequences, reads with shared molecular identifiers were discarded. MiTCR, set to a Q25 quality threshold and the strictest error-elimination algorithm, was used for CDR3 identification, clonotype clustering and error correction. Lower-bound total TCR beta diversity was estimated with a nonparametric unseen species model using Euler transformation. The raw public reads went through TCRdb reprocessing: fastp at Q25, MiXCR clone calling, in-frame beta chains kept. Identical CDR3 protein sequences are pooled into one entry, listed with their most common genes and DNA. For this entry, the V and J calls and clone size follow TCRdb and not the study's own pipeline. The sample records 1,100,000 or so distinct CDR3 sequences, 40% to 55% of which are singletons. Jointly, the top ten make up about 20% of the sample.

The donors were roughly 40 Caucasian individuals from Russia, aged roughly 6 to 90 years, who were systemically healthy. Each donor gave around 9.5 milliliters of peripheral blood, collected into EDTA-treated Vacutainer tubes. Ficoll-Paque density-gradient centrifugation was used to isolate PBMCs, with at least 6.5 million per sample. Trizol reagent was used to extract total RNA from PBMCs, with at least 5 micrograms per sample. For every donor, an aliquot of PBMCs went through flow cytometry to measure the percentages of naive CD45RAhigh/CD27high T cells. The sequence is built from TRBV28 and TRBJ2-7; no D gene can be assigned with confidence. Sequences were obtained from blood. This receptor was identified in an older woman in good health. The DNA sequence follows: TGTGCCAGCAGTTTCCCAGCTAGTCTCCGGGACGAGCAGTACTTC. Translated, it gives CASSFPASLRDEQYF.